A selection of T cell receptor beta chains follows, all from one sample in a study of T cell responses to AZD1222 COVID-19 vaccine. The repertoire was sequenced with immunoSEQ multiplex PCR; TCRdb's copy has only in-frame clones and lacks some. The table records 100,000 or so clones, just under 90% of them present only once. The sequences come from peripheral blood, collected on day 0 of AZD1222 vaccination. The receptors derive from an adult in good health. Each CDR3 is given with its conserved first and last residue. D genes are given only for firm matches. Where a row states a size, it is once, few, many or the class of an expanded clone; other rows omit it.

d_call: NA; clone_size: few; v_call: TRBV7-3; j_call: TRBJ1-6; cdr3_aa: CASSRFGSGNSPLHF; cdr3_nt: TGTGCCAGCAGCCGCTTCGGGAGCGGAAATTCACCCCTCCACTTT
d_call: NA; clone_size: NA; v_call: TRBV6-5; j_call: TRBJ2-2; cdr3_aa: CASRTSRFNTGELFF; cdr3_nt: TGTGCCAGCCGAACGTCCAGGTTCAACACCGGGGAGCTGTTTTTT
d_call: NA; clone_size: NA; v_call: TRBV6-5; j_call: TRBJ1-2; cdr3_aa: CASSTGTGTDYGYTF; cdr3_nt: TGTGCCAGCAGTACGGGAACCGGGACCGATTATGGCTACACCTTC
d_call: TRBD1; clone_size: NA; v_call: TRBV7-2; j_call: TRBJ1-2; cdr3_aa: CASSLGQPTNYGYTF; cdr3_nt: TGTGCCAGCAGCTTGGGACAGCCAACTAACTATGGCTACACCTTC
d_call: NA; clone_size: NA; v_call: TRBV5-8; j_call: TRBJ1-6; cdr3_aa: CASSWSDSISPLHF; cdr3_nt: TGTGCCAGCAGCTGGTCAGACAGTATTTCACCCCTCCACTTT
d_call: NA; clone_size: NA; v_call: TRBV7-2; j_call: TRBJ1-3; cdr3_aa: CASSLSLGNTIYF; cdr3_nt: TGTGCCAGCAGCTTATCTTTGGGAAACACCATATATTTT
d_call: NA; clone_size: NA; v_call: TRBV18; j_call: TRBJ1-5; cdr3_aa: CASSPRPGNDNQPQHF; cdr3_nt: TGTGCCAGCTCACCACGTCCGGGGAATGACAATCAGCCCCAGCATTTT
d_call: NA; clone_size: once; v_call: TRBV2; j_call: TRBJ1-6; cdr3_aa: CASSSPRNRAASSYNSPLHF; cdr3_nt: TGTGCCAGCAGTTCACCCAGGAACAGGGCTGCGAGCTCCTATAATTCACCCCTCCACTTT
d_call: TRBD2; clone_size: NA; v_call: TRBV19; j_call: TRBJ2-3; cdr3_aa: CASSMRLAGLTRNTDTQYF; cdr3_nt: TGTGCCAGTAGTATGCGGCTAGCGGGTCTAACGCGGAACACAGATACGCAGTATTTT
d_call: NA; clone_size: NA; v_call: TRBV6-2/TRBV6-3; j_call: TRBJ1-2; cdr3_aa: CASSYRSGGHYGYTF; cdr3_nt: TGTGCCAGCAGTTACCGGTCCGGGGGGCACTATGGCTACACCTTC
d_call: NA; clone_size: NA; v_call: TRBV18; j_call: TRBJ1-5; cdr3_aa: CASSPTQGLQPQHF; cdr3_nt: TGTGCCAGCTCACCAACTCAGGGCCTGCAGCCCCAGCATTTT
d_call: NA; clone_size: NA; v_call: TRBV5-8; j_call: TRBJ1-2; cdr3_aa: CASSPAGLLLGYTF; cdr3_nt: TGTGCCAGCAGCCCGGCGGGGCTTTTGCTCGGCTACACCTTC
d_call: NA; clone_size: few; v_call: TRBV5-4; j_call: TRBJ1-2; cdr3_aa: CASSEGIYGYTF; cdr3_nt: TGTGCCAGCAGCGAGGGGATCTATGGCTACACCTTC
d_call: NA; clone_size: NA; v_call: TRBV7-2; j_call: TRBJ1-2; cdr3_aa: CASSSLGRFDTF; cdr3_nt: TGTGCCAGCAGCTCCCTTGGGAGGTTCGACACCTTC
d_call: TRBD1; clone_size: once; v_call: TRBV2; j_call: TRBJ1-2; cdr3_aa: CASKKQGTLLGYTF; cdr3_nt: TGTGCCAGCAAAAAACAGGGGACCCTCCTTGGCTACACCTTC
d_call: NA; clone_size: few; v_call: TRBV28; j_call: TRBJ1-3; cdr3_aa: CASSPIGRGHTIYF; cdr3_nt: TGTGCCAGCAGCCCAATCGGGAGGGGCCACACCATATATTTT
d_call: NA; clone_size: NA; v_call: TRBV11-3; j_call: TRBJ1-1; cdr3_aa: CASSLGGGGEAFF; cdr3_nt: TGTGCCAGCAGCTTAGGAGGCGGGGGGGAAGCTTTCTTT
d_call: NA; clone_size: NA; v_call: TRBV5-5; j_call: TRBJ1-4; cdr3_aa: CASSLQTTNEKLFF; cdr3_nt: TGTGCCAGCAGCTTACAGACAACTAATGAAAAACTGTTTTTT
d_call: NA; clone_size: NA; v_call: TRBV19; j_call: TRBJ2-1; cdr3_aa: CASRDSLGRDEQFF; cdr3_nt: TGTGCCAGTAGGGACAGCTTGGGTCGGGATGAGCAGTTCTTC
d_call: TRBD2; clone_size: few; v_call: TRBV2; j_call: TRBJ2-3; cdr3_aa: CASRQLAVEDTQYF; cdr3_nt: TGTGCCAGCAGGCAACTAGCGGTGGAAGATACGCAGTATTTT
d_call: TRBD2; clone_size: NA; v_call: TRBV6-1; j_call: TRBJ2-1; cdr3_aa: CASSEGGGPYNEQFF; cdr3_nt: TGTGCCAGCAGTGAAGGCGGGGGGCCCTACAATGAGCAGTTCTTC
d_call: NA; clone_size: NA; v_call: TRBV7-2; j_call: TRBJ1-6; cdr3_aa: CASSLGGVGSPLHF; cdr3_nt: TGTGCCAGCAGCTTAGGAGGGGTTGGCTCACCCCTCCACTTT
d_call: NA; clone_size: NA; v_call: TRBV11-2; j_call: TRBJ1-4; cdr3_aa: CDDLNDYRDPNEKLFF; cdr3_nt: TGCGATGATCTTAATGATTACAGGGATCCTAATGAAAAACTGTTTTTT
d_call: TRBD1; clone_size: NA; v_call: TRBV7-2; j_call: TRBJ1-2; cdr3_aa: CASSSGTGNYGYTF; cdr3_nt: TGTGCCAGCAGCTCTGGGACAGGGAACTATGGCTACACCTTC
d_call: NA; clone_size: NA; v_call: TRBV2; j_call: TRBJ1-3; cdr3_aa: CASSVWGSGNTIYF; cdr3_nt: TGTGCCAGCAGTGTGTGGGGCTCTGGAAACACCATATATTTT
d_call: TRBD1; clone_size: NA; v_call: TRBV6-6; j_call: TRBJ1-2; cdr3_aa: CASSYRDRQYHGYTF; cdr3_nt: TGTGCCAGCAGTTACCGGGACAGGCAATACCATGGCTACACCTTC
d_call: TRBD2; clone_size: NA; v_call: TRBV10-3; j_call: TRBJ2-3; cdr3_aa: CAISERTSGTDTQYF; cdr3_nt: TGTGCCATCAGTGAGCGGACTAGCGGCACAGATACGCAGTATTTT
d_call: NA; clone_size: NA; v_call: TRBV12-3/TRBV12-4; j_call: TRBJ1-4; cdr3_aa: CASSLYEKLFF; cdr3_nt: TGTGCCAGCAGTTTATACGAAAAACTGTTTTTT
d_call: NA; clone_size: NA; v_call: TRBV7-9; j_call: TRBJ1-5; cdr3_aa: CASSLASQPQHF; cdr3_nt: TGTGCCAGCAGCTTAGCGAGTCAGCCCCAGCATTTT
d_call: NA; clone_size: NA; v_call: TRBV2; j_call: TRBJ1-6; cdr3_aa: CASTANGPSSPLHF; cdr3_nt: TGTGCCAGCACCGCTAACGGACCCTCCTCACCCCTCCACTTT
d_call: NA; clone_size: NA; v_call: TRBV7-9; j_call: TRBJ2-5; cdr3_aa: CASSLSRGRGVRLLETQYF; cdr3_nt: TGTGCCAGCAGCCTATCCAGGGGTCGTGGGGTTCGGTTACTTGAGACCCAGTACTTC
d_call: NA; clone_size: NA; v_call: TRBV5-6; j_call: TRBJ1-4; cdr3_aa: CASSRRLGTNEKLFF; cdr3_nt: TGTGCCAGCAGCCGGAGGCTTGGAACTAATGAAAAACTGTTTTTT
d_call: TRBD1; clone_size: NA; v_call: TRBV6-1; j_call: TRBJ1-1; cdr3_aa: CASSEGTGFFGTEAFF; cdr3_nt: TGTGCCAGCAGTGAAGGGACAGGTTTTTTTGGCACTGAAGCTTTCTTT
d_call: TRBD1; clone_size: NA; v_call: TRBV3-1/TRBV3-2; j_call: TRBJ1-2; cdr3_aa: CASSQGQGAGGYTF; cdr3_nt: TGTGCCAGCAGCCAAGGACAGGGGGCGGGAGGCTACACCTTC
d_call: NA; clone_size: few; v_call: TRBV12-3/TRBV12-4; j_call: TRBJ1-1; cdr3_aa: CASSRDMNTEAFF; cdr3_nt: TGTGCCAGCAGCCGGGACATGAACACTGAAGCTTTCTTT
d_call: NA; clone_size: once; v_call: TRBV3-1/TRBV3-2; j_call: TRBJ1-1; cdr3_aa: CASSQVARANTEAFF; cdr3_nt: TGTGCCAGCAGCCAGGTGGCTAGGGCGAACACTGAAGCTTTCTTT
d_call: NA; clone_size: NA; v_call: TRBV6-2/TRBV6-3; j_call: TRBJ1-4; cdr3_aa: CASSELNELFF; cdr3_nt: TGTGCCAGCAGTGAGCTAAATGAACTGTTTTTT
d_call: TRBD1; clone_size: NA; v_call: TRBV28; j_call: TRBJ1-5; cdr3_aa: CASSLYYRGPSNQPQHF; cdr3_nt: TGTGCCAGCAGTTTATATTACAGGGGGCCTAGCAATCAGCCCCAGCATTTT
d_call: NA; clone_size: NA; v_call: TRBV6-5; j_call: TRBJ2-2; cdr3_aa: CASIPQAGSGELFF; cdr3_nt: TGTGCCAGCATTCCCCAAGCCGGCTCCGGGGAGCTGTTTTTT
d_call: NA; clone_size: NA; v_call: TRBV28; j_call: TRBJ1-5; cdr3_aa: CASTPYLGGGQPQHF; cdr3_nt: TGTGCCAGCACCCCTTATCTGGGCGGAGGTCAGCCCCAGCATTTT
d_call: NA; clone_size: NA; v_call: TRBV28; j_call: TRBJ1-3; cdr3_aa: CASSLWGRRSGNTIYF; cdr3_nt: TGTGCCAGCAGTTTATGGGGACGTCGCTCTGGAAACACCATATATTTT
d_call: TRBD1; clone_size: NA; v_call: TRBV19; j_call: TRBJ1-1; cdr3_aa: CASSINRDRAEAFF; cdr3_nt: TGTGCCAGTAGTATTAATAGGGACAGAGCTGAAGCTTTCTTT